This TCR beta chain is from a study of tumor-infiltrating lymphocytes in primary liver carcinoma. Reverse transcription of 500 ng total RNA with a constant-region primer produced TCR beta cDNA. Libraries for TCR beta were built through three nested multiplex PCR rounds, which together made up a slightly modified ARM-PCR procedure. In the first two PCR rounds, TRBV1-TRBV30 forward primers were paired with a C-beta reverse primer, and each round lasted approximately 10 cycles. TCRdb reprocessed the multiplex PCR reads via MiXCR and lists one record per CDR3 protein. The data show some 200,000 distinct CDR3 sequences, less than 75% seen once. On this clonotype itself: Sequence at one end of the junction differs from germline and may be a read error.

CDR1 is KGHSH and CDR2 is LQKENI in the germline V gene. This CDR3 is 16 amino acids long. Unsorted whole blood supplied the blood RNA, and germline DNA was isolated too. The specimen sequenced was peripheral blood. The source is a woman aged 60-70 years with primary liver carcinoma and hepatitis B virus infection. The chain uses TRBV18 and TRBJ2-5; 7 bases map to TRBD1. The CDR3 spells CAGSLDRVLRQETQYF. The CDR3 bases are TGTGCCGGCTCACTCGACAGGGTGTTACGACAAGAGACCCAGTACTTC. The entire variable domain, with the rest obtained from reference TRBV18 and TRBJ2-5, is as follows: NAGVMQNPRHLVRRRGQEARLRCSPMKGHSHVYWYRQLPEEGLKFMVYLQKENIIDESGMPKERFSAEFPKEGPSILRIQQVVRGDSAAYFCAGSLDRVLRQETQYFGPGTRLLVL.